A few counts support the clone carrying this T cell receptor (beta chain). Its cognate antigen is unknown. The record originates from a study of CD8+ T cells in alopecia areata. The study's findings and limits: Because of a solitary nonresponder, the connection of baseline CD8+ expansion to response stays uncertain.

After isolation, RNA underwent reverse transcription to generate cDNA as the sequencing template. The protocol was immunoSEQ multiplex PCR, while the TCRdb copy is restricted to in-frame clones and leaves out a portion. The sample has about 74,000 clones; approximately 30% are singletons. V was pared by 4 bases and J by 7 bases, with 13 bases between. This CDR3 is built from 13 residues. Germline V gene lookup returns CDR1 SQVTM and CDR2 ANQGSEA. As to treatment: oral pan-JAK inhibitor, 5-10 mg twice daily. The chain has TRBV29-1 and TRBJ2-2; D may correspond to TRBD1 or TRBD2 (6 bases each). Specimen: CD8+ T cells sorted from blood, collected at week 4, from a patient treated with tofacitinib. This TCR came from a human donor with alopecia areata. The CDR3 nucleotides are TGCAGCGTTGGTCGGGGGCTTGACGGGGAGCTGTTTTTT. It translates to CSVGRGLDGELFF.